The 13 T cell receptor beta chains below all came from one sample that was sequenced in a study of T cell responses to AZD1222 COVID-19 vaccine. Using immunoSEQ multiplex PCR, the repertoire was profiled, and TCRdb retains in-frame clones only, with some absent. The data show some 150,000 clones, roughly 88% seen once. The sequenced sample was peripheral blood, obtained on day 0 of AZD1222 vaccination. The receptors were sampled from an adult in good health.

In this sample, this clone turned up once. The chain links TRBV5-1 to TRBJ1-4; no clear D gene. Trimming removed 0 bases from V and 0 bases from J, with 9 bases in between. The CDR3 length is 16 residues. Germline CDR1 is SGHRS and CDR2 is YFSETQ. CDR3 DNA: TGCGCCAGCAGCTTGGCCAAACCTGCAACTAATGAAAAACTGTTTTTT. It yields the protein CASSLAKPATNEKLFF.

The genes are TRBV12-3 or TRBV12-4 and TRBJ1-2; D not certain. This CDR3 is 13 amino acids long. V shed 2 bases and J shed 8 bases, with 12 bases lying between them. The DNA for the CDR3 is TGTGCCAGCAGTTTAAATCGGGCGCAAGGCTACACCTTC. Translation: CASSLNRAQGYTF.

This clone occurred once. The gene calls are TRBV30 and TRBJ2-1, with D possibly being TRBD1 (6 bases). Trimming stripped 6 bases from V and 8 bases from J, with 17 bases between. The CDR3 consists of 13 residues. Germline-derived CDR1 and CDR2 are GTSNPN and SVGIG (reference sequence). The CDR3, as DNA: TGTGCCTGCCCCCGCACAGGGCGACATGAGCAGTTCTTC. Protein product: CACPRTGRHEQFF.

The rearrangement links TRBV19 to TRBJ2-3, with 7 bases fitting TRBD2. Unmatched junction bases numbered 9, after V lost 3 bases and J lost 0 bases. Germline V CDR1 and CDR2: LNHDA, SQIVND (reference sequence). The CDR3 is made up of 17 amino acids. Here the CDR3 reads CASSIEGKRGSTDTQYF. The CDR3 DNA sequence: TGTGCCAGTAGTATTGAAGGGAAGCGGGGTAGCACAGATACGCAGTATTTT.

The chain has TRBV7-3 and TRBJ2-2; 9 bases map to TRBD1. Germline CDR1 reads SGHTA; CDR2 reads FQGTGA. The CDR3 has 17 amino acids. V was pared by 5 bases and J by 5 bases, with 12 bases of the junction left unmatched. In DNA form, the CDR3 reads TGTGCCAGCAGCCGCTCGTTACAGGGGGCGCGAACCGGGGAGCTGTTTTTT. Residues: CASSRSLQGARTGELFF.

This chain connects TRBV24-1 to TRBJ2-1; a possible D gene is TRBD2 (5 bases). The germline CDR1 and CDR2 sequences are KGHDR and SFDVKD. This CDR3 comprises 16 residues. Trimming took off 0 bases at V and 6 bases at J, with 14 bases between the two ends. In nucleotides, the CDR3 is TGTGCCACCAGTGATTTGGGGCGGGCCTCTGGCAATGAGCAGTTCTTC. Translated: CATSDLGRASGNEQFF.

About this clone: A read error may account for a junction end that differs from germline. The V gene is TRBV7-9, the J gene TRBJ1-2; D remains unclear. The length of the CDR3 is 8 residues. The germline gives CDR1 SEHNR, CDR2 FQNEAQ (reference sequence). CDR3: CASSLASF. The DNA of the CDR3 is TGTGCCAGCAGCCTGGCCTCCTTC.

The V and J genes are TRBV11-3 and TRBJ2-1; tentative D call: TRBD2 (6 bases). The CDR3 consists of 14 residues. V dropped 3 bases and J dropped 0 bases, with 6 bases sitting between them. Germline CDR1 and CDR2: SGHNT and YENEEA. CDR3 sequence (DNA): TGTGCCAGCAGCTTGACTAGCTCCTACAATGAGCAGTTCTTC. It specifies CASSLTSSYNEQFF.

The CDR3 coding sequence is TGTGCCAGCAGCCAGCCGAGGAACACTGAAGCTTTCTTT. Protein: CASSQPRNTEAFF. This rearrangement joins TRBV7-9 to TRBJ1-1; D is uncertain. Germline CDR1 and CDR2: SEHNR and FQNEAQ (reference sequence). The CDR3 covers 13 residues. The V end lost 5 bases, the J end lost 1 base, and 8 bases lay between the germline ends.

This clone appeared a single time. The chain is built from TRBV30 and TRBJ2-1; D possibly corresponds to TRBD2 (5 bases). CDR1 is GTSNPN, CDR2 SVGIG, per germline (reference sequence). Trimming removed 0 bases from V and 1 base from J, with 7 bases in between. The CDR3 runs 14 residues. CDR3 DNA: TGTGCCTGGAGTGTACCGGGGTCCTACAATGAGCAGTTCTTC. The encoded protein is CAWSVPGSYNEQFF.

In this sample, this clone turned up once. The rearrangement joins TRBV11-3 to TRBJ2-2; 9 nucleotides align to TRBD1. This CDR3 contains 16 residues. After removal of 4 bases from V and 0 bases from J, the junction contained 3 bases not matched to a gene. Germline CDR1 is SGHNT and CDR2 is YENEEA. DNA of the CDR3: TGTGCCAGCAGCTCTGGACAGGGGTCGAACACCGGGGAGCTGTTTTTT. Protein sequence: CASSSGQGSNTGELFF.

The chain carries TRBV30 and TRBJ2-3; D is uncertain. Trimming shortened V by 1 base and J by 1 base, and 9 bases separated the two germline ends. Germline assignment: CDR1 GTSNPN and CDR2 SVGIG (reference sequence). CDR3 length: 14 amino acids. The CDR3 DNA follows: TGTGCCTGGAGTGAGGTCAGCGGCACAGATACGCAGTATTTT. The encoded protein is CAWSEVSGTDTQYF. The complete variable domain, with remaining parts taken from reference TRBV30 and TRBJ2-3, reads SQTIHQWPATLVQPVGSPLSLECTVEGTSNPNLYWYRQAAGRGLQLLFYSVGIGQISSEVPQNLSASRPQDRQFILSSKKLLLSDSGFYLCAWSEVSGTDTQYFGPGTRLTVL.

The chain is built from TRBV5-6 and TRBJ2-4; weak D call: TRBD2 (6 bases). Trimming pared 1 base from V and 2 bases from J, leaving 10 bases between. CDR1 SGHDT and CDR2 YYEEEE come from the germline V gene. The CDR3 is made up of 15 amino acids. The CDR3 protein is CASSLWAGTKNIQYF. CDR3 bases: TGTGCCAGCAGCTTGTGGGCGGGAACCAAAAACATTCAGTACTTC.